These 15 T cell receptor beta chains originate from one sample sequenced in a study of Ad26.COV2.S vaccination and SARS-CoV-2 variants. The assay was immunoSEQ multiplex PCR, and TCRdb's table has in-frame clones only and misses some. The sample includes about 94,000 clones, 82% of them seen just once. Sequenced here: peripheral blood, sampled after recovery from COVID-19. All receptors come from a human donor who had recovered from COVID-19.

V usage is TRBV6-1 and J usage is TRBJ1-5; TRBD1 aligns across 8 bases. Germline V gives CDR1 MNHNS, CDR2 SASEGT. V shed 3 bases and J 4 bases; nucleotides not matched to a gene: 5. This CDR3 comprises 15 residues. CDR3 in amino acids: CASSEMRQGNQPQHF. The CDR3 DNA follows: TGTGCCAGCAGTGAGATGAGACAGGGGAATCAGCCCCAGCATTTT.

The chain couples TRBV29-1 to TRBJ2-7; unclear D gene. The CDR3 runs to 13 residues. Germline V CDR1 and CDR2: SQVTM, ANQGSEA. Trimming left V 5 bases short and J 2 bases short, with 13 bases between. CDR3 sequence: CSVTDMPPYEQYF. The CDR3 coding sequence is TGCAGCGTTACCGACATGCCCCCCTACGAGCAGTACTTC.

The chain is built from TRBV24-1 and TRBJ2-5; D unclear. This CDR3 has 12 residues. Between the trimmed V and J ends, which lost 4 bases and 3 bases, there was a span of 5 bases. In germline, CDR1 is KGHDR, CDR2 SFDVKD. The chain's CDR3 is CATSDIKETQYF. The CDR3 nucleotides read TGTGCCACCAGTGACATAAAAGAGACCCAGTACTTC.

The chain combines TRBV7-9 with TRBJ1-2; 11 nucleotides match TRBD1. Germline assignment: CDR1 SEHNR and CDR2 FQNEAQ (reference sequence). With 10 bases clipped from V and 4 bases from J, the junction kept 11 bases outside the gene matches. The CDR3 is 15 residues long. The CDR3: CATLPDRGPSYGYTF. The CDR3 region has the DNA TGTGCCACATTGCCGGACAGGGGGCCGAGCTATGGCTACACCTTC. Supplemented by reference TRBV7-9 and TRBJ1-2, the full variable domain reads DTGVSQNPRHKITKRGQNVTFRCDPISEHNRLYWYRQTLGQGPEFLTYFQNEAQLEKSRLLSDRFSAERPKGSFSTLEIQRTEQGDSAMYLCATLPDRGPSYGYTFGSGTRLTVV.

The chain has TRBV28 and TRBJ2-5; D ambiguous. CDR3 length: 14 residues. CDR1 and CDR2 (germline): MDHEN, SYDVKM. V dropped 2 bases and J dropped 0 bases, with 7 bases sitting between them. As DNA, the CDR3 is TGTGCCAGCAGTTTACTAGGAAACCAAGAGACCCAGTACTTC. Protein: CASSLLGNQETQYF.

The rearrangement uses TRBV4-2 and TRBJ2-1, with 12 bases matching TRBD2. Germline assignment: CDR1 LGHNA and CDR2 YNFKEQ. Trimming took 4 bases from V and 4 from J; bases not matched to a gene: 11. This CDR3 has 18 residues. CDR3 protein: CASSPTPLAGGSYNEQFF. The CDR3 DNA reads as TGTGCCAGCAGCCCCACGCCCCTAGCGGGAGGGTCATACAATGAGCAGTTCTTC.

The chain combines TRBV11-3 with TRBJ2-7; 7 nucleotides match TRBD1. CDR3 length: 14 residues. Per the germline V gene, CDR1 is SGHNT and CDR2 is YENEEA. With 4 bases clipped from V and 3 bases from J, the junction kept 6 bases outside the gene matches. The CDR3 bases are TGTGCCAGCAGCTCTCCCGCAGGGGGCTACGAGCAGTACTTC. Translation: CASSSPAGGYEQYF.

This clone was seen only once. The chain links TRBV7-2 to TRBJ1-3; unclear D gene. The CDR3 runs 18 residues. With 6 bases removed from V and 0 bases from J, the gap between germline ends came to 21 bases. Germline V gene data show CDR1 as SGHTA and CDR2 as FQGNSA. The CDR3 sequence: CASRKSMDLSLSGNTIYF. The CDR3 DNA is TGTGCCAGCAGGAAGAGTATGGACCTCTCCCTCTCTGGAAACACCATATATTTT.

This chain joins TRBV24-1 and TRBJ2-3, with no clear D. Germline V gene sequence: CDR1 KGHDR, CDR2 SFDVKD. This CDR3 contains 13 residues. V lost 0 bases to trimming and J lost 6 bases, with 6 bases between them. In DNA, the CDR3 is TGTGCCACCAGTGATTTGAACCCGGATACGCAGTATTTT. It encodes CATSDLNPDTQYF.

The genes are TRBV10-3 and TRBJ1-2; the D gene is possibly TRBD1 (6 bases). The CDR3 is 16 amino acids. The V and J ends lost 4 bases and 6 bases respectively, with 21 bases between them. Germline loops: CDR1 ENHRY, CDR2 SYGVKD. CDR3 sequence reads: CAISAKLLGGRDGYTF. DNA for the CDR3: TGTGCCATCAGTGCAAAACTACTTGGGGGCCGCGATGGCTACACCTTC.

The chain is built from TRBV29-1 and TRBJ2-2; D not certain. The length of the CDR3 is 13 residues. The ends were cut back, 5 bases at V and 6 bases at J, with 13 bases in the middle. The germline CDR1 and CDR2 sequences are SQVTM and ANQGSEA. Here the CDR3 reads CSVKSWVSGELFF. The CDR3 DNA sequence: TGCAGCGTTAAGAGTTGGGTGTCCGGGGAGCTGTTTTTT.

This chain connects TRBV3-1 (or the pseudogene TRBV3-2) to TRBJ2-7; TRBD2 matches 7 bases. This CDR3 is 15 amino acids long. The J segment lost 3 bases and the V segment lost 4 bases, leaving 9 bases of the junction unmatched. Germline CDR1 reads LGHDT; CDR2 reads YNNKEL (reference sequence). This chain's CDR3 is CASSLRAGAHYEQYF. CDR3 nucleotides: TGTGCCAGCAGCCTCCGGGCGGGAGCGCACTACGAGCAGTACTTC.

This chain uses TRBV9 with TRBJ2-1; D may match TRBD1 or TRBD2 (5 bases each). V lost 4 bases and J 5 bases, leaving 16 bases between the germline ends. This CDR3 has 15 amino acids. The germline V gene has CDR1 SGDLS and CDR2 YYNGEE. The chain's CDR3 is CASSPRGGPNNEQFF. Written as DNA, the CDR3 is TGTGCCAGCAGCCCCCGGGGCGGGCCTAACAATGAGCAGTTCTTC.

The genes are TRBV6-5 and TRBJ1-5, with unresolved D. The CDR3 loop spans 13 amino acids. Germline V CDR1 and CDR2: MNHEY, SVGAGI. Trimming took 0 bases from V and 9 from J, leaving 9 bases between them. Written as DNA, the CDR3 is TGTGCCAGCAGTTACTCCCATCGTGGGCCCCAGCATTTT. Residues: CASSYSHRGPQHF.

The chain uses TRBV7-9 and TRBJ1-1; unclear D gene. Germline assignment: CDR1 SEHNR and CDR2 FQNEAQ (reference sequence). The CDR3 covers 15 residues. The germline V and J ends were trimmed by 1 base and 3 bases, with 12 bases remaining between them. The CDR3 DNA reads TGTGCCAGCAGCTTAGTTGCGTTTTTGGACACTGAAGCTTTCTTT. Protein sequence: CASSLVAFLDTEAFF.